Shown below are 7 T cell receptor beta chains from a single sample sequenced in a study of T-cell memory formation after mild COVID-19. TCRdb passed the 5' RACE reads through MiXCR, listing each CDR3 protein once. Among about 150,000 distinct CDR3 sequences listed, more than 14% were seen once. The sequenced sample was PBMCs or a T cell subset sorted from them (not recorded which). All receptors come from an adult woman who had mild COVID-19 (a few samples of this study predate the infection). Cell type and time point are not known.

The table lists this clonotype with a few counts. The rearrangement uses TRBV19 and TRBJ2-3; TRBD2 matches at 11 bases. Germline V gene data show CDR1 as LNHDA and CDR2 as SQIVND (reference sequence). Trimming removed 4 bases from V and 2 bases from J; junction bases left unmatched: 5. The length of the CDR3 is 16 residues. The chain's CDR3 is CASSRGLAGFTDTQYF. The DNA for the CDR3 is TGTGCCAGTAGTAGAGGACTAGCGGGTTTCACAGATACGCAGTATTTT.

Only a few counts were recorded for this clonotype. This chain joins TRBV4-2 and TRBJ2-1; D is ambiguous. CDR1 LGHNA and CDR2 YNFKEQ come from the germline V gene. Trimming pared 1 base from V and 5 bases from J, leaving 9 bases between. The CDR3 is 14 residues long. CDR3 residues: CASSQVPYHNEQFF. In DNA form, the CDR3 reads TGTGCCAGCAGCCAAGTTCCCTATCACAATGAGCAGTTCTTC.

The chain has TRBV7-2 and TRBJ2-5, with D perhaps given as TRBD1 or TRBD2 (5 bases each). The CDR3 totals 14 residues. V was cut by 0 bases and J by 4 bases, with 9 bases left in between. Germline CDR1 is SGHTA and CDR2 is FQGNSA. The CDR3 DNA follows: TGTGCCAGCAGCTTAGCGGGGGTCGGAGAGACCCAGTACTTC. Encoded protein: CASSLAGVGETQYF.

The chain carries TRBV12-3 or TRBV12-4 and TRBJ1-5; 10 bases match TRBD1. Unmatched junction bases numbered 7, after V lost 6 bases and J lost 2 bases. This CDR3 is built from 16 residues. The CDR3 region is CASRPGQGRGNQPQHF. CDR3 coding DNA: TGTGCCAGCAGACCGGGACAGGGGAGAGGCAATCAGCCCCAGCATTTT.

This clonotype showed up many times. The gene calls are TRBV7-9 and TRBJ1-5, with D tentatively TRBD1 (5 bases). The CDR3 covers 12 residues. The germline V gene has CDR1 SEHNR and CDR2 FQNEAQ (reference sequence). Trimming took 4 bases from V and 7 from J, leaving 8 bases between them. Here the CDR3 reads CASSSRGQPQHF. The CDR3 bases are TGTGCCAGCAGCTCACGGGGGCAGCCCCAGCATTTT.

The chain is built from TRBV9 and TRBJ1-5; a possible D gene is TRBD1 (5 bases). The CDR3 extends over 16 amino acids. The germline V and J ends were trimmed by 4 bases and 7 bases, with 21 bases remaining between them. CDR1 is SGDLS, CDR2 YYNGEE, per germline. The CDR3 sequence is CASSPDPQGIGQPQHF. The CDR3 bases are TGTGCCAGCAGCCCAGACCCTCAGGGAATTGGACAGCCCCAGCATTTT.

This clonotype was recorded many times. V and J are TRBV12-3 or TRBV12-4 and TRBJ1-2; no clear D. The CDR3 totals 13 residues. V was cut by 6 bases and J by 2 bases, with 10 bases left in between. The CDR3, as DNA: TGTGCCAGCAGCCAAGGACCGAACTATGGCTACACCTTC. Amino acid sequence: CASSQGPNYGYTF.